The 15 T cell receptor beta chains in this list originate from one sample, sequenced in a study of somatic mutations in cytotoxic T cells in rheumatoid arthritis. Measured with immunoSEQ multiplex PCR; TCRdb has only the in-frame clones, and not every one. Counted here are more than 10,000 clones, more than 65% occurring once; the ten biggest clones make up about 22%. The material sequenced was CD8+ T cells sorted from blood. These receptor sequences come from an adult with rheumatoid arthritis.

The chain recombines TRBV19 with TRBJ1-1; tentative D call: TRBD1 (6 bases). CDR3 length equals 14 residues. The ends were cut back, 6 bases at V and 6 bases at J, with 17 bases in the middle. Germline CDR1 LNHDA, CDR2 SQIVND (reference sequence). The CDR3 here is CASSDGNRVAEAFF. CDR3 nucleotides: TGTGCCAGTAGCGATGGGAACAGGGTCGCTGAAGCTTTCTTT.

This clone showed up just a few times. J is TRBJ2-1 and V is TRBV2; 8 bases align to TRBD1. Per germline, CDR1 SNHLY and CDR2 FYNNEI. CDR3 length: 13 amino acids. The V segment lost 8 bases and the J segment 10 bases; nucleotides outside the gene matches: 10. CDR3 protein: CASEGLRQGEQFF. CDR3 DNA sequence: TGTGCCAGCGAGGGACTTCGACAGGGGGAGCAGTTCTTC.

As for this clone: The same CDR3 arises from other DNA sequences in this sample as well. The gene calls are TRBV27 and TRBJ1-1; no definite D call. CDR1 and CDR2 from the germline V gene are MNHEY and SMNVEV (reference sequence). The CDR3 spans 13 residues. V was cut by 3 bases and J by 4 bases, with 9 bases left in between. The CDR3 sequence: CASSFGPGTEAFF. The CDR3 nucleotides are TGTGCCAGCAGTTTTGGCCCCGGCACTGAAGCTTTCTTT.

This CDR3 reads CARSLAGQANSYEQYF. Written as DNA, the CDR3 is TGTGCCAGAAGCTTGGCAGGTCAGGCTAACTCCTACGAGCAGTACTTC. This chain links TRBV5-3 with TRBJ2-7; D remains unclear. TRBV5-3 is noted as an ORF with a role that remains uncertain. Trimming took off 0 bases at V and 0 bases at J, with 13 bases between the two ends. This CDR3 has 16 residues.

This chain links TRBV7-6 with TRBJ2-7; tentatively, D is TRBD2 (6 bases). The CDR3 sequence is 13 residues long. Germline CDR1 and CDR2: SGHVS and FNYEAQ. The germline V and J ends were trimmed by 5 bases and 2 bases, with 10 bases remaining between them. DNA for the CDR3: TGTGCCAGCAGCCCTGCGGGGACCTACGAGCAGTACTTC. Translation: CASSPAGTYEQYF.

V and J are TRBV5-1 and TRBJ2-1; 8 nucleotides match TRBD2. The germline V gene encodes CDR1 SGHRS and CDR2 YFSETQ. V lost 5 bases and J lost 0; bases outside the gene matches: 13. CDR3 length equals 18 residues. The CDR3 bases are TGCGCCAGCAGTTCCCATCACCTAGCGGGCAGCTCCTACAATGAGCAGTTCTTC. This encodes CASSSHHLAGSSYNEQFF. The variable domain in full, completed from reference TRBV5-1 and TRBJ2-1, reads KAGVTQTPRYLIKTRGQQVTLSCSPISGHRSVSWYQQTPGQGLQFLFEYFSETQRNKGNFPGRFSGRQFSNSRSEMNVSTLELGDSALYLCASSSHHLAGSSYNEQFFGPGTRLTVL.

The rearrangement uses TRBV11-2 and TRBJ2-2; 10 bases align to TRBD2. Looked up from germline, CDR1 is SGHAT and CDR2 is FQNNGV. The CDR3 contains 16 residues. V shed 1 base and J 3 bases; nucleotides not matched to a gene: 2. The CDR3 loop reads CASSLALAGDTGELFF. DNA of the CDR3: TGTGCCAGCAGCTTAGCTCTAGCGGGAGACACCGGGGAGCTGTTTTTT.

This clone was seen only a few times. The chain links TRBV11-3 to TRBJ2-6; D unresolved. The CDR3 has 17 residues. Germline V gene data show CDR1 as SGHNT and CDR2 as YENEEA. V was trimmed by 4 bases and J by 3 bases, leaving 16 bases between them. This CDR3 is CASSSAGNPFGANVLTF. The CDR3 DNA reads as TGTGCCAGCAGCTCGGCAGGTAACCCATTTGGGGCCAACGTCCTGACTTTC.

V usage is TRBV6-1 and J usage is TRBJ2-2; D call uncertain. V shed 2 bases and J shed 5 bases, with 12 bases lying between them. From germline, CDR1 is MNHNS and CDR2 SASEGT. The CDR3 spans 15 residues. The CDR3 spells CASSEYVGITGELFF. CDR3 in DNA: TGTGCCAGCAGTGAATATGTTGGGATTACCGGGGAGCTGTTTTTT.

V gene TRBV19 combines with J gene TRBJ1-5; D is ambiguous. V lost 2 bases to trimming and J lost 6 bases, with 8 bases between them. This CDR3 spans 13 amino acids. In germline, CDR1 is LNHDA, CDR2 SQIVND (reference sequence). The CDR3 coding sequence is TGTGCCAGTAGTATATCGGAGACTCAGCCCCAGCATTTT. It encodes CASSISETQPQHF.

The chain links TRBV10-2 to TRBJ2-1, with D possibly called TRBD1 or TRBD2 (5 bases each). Germline assignment: CDR1 WSHSY and CDR2 SAAADI. V lost 11 bases, J lost 7 bases, and 18 bases lay in between. This CDR3 is 13 amino acids long. CDR3 region: CAGGGGPANEQFF. The CDR3 DNA is TGCGCCGGCGGTGGGGGTCCGGCAAATGAGCAGTTCTTC.

The CDR3, as DNA: TGTGCCAGCACCCCCCCCACCAGGACTAACTATGGCTACACCTTC. This codes for CASTPPTRTNYGYTF. The chain has TRBV11-2 and TRBJ1-2; no reliable D call. The V end lost 7 bases, the J end lost 0 bases, and 15 bases lay between the germline ends. The germline CDR1 and CDR2 sequences are SGHAT and FQNNGV. The CDR3 extends over 15 amino acids.

V gene TRBV19 combines with J gene TRBJ2-3; the match to TRBD2 covers 9 bases. Trimming at V came to 8 bases and at J to 5 bases, leaving 11 bases not matched to a gene. The CDR3 spans 15 residues. Germline V gene data show CDR1 as LNHDA and CDR2 as SQIVND (reference sequence). CDR3 sequence (DNA): TGTGCCAGTGAGGCGGGCGGGAGGGCCGGAGATACGCAGTATTTT. It yields the protein CASEAGGRAGDTQYF.

The chain employs TRBV28 and TRBJ2-3; no clear D. The CDR3 consists of 15 residues. Deletions cut 6 bases from V and 3 bases from J, with 16 bases between. Germline V CDR1 and CDR2: MDHEN, SYDVKM. The CDR3 here is CASSRRQLETDTQYF. CDR3 DNA: TGTGCCAGCAGCCGGCGGCAACTGGAGACAGATACGCAGTATTTT.

The chain couples TRBV2 to TRBJ2-3; 7 nucleotides agree with TRBD2. Trimming at V came to 6 bases and at J to 4 bases, leaving 10 bases not matched to a gene. Per germline, CDR1 SNHLY and CDR2 FYNNEI. CDR3 length: 15 residues. The CDR3 coding sequence is TGTGCCAGCAGCTACATCGGGAGGCCCTCAGATACGCAGTATTTT. Encoded protein: CASSYIGRPSDTQYF.